The 13 T cell receptor beta chains below come from one sample, sequenced in a study of long-term antiretroviral therapy in people with HIV. This was the immunoSEQ v3.0 assay at survey level. Sequenced by immunoSEQ multiplex PCR; TCRdb stores in-frame clones only, minus some. The data contain some 25,000 clones, 75% to 85% of them singletons. This material consisted of unsorted PBMCs, taken 3 years after starting antiretroviral therapy. The receptors shown here come from a man aged 50-59 years with HIV.

The chain combines TRBV6-5 with TRBJ2-1, with unresolved D. V was cut by 5 bases and J by 10 bases, with 9 bases left in between. Germline assignment: CDR1 MNHEY and CDR2 SVGAGI. CDR3 size: 11 residues. For the CDR3, the DNA is TGTGCCAGCAGTCAGGAGCAGGAGCAGTTCTTC. Protein: CASSQEQEQFF.

The chain recombines TRBV7-9 with TRBJ2-7, with TRBD2 matching 8 bases. This CDR3 is built from 17 residues. The germline CDR1 and CDR2 sequences are SEHNR and FQNEAQ (reference sequence). The junction had 13 bases not matched to a gene; V was cut back by 0 bases and J by 6 bases. The DNA for the CDR3 is TGTGCCAGCAGCTTAGCCCTCCTGGGGCGGGGGGCTGGCGAGCAGTACTTC. It codes for CASSLALLGRGAGEQYF.

The chain joins TRBV5-1 to TRBJ2-5, with D possibly TRBD1 on 6 matching bases. This CDR3 region has 18 residues. CDR1 and CDR2 from the germline V gene are SGHRS and YFSETQ. Trimming removed 4 bases at V and 0 bases at J, with 22 bases between. DNA of the CDR3: TGCGCCAGCAGCAGGAGGTCGGAGGACAGCACGTACCAAGAGACCCAGTACTTC. It translates to CASSRRSEDSTYQETQYF.

This clone was seen once. This chain connects TRBV29-1 to TRBJ1-2; 9 positions match TRBD1. J lost 6 bases, V lost 7 bases, and 6 bases had no gene match. The germline gives CDR1 SQVTM, CDR2 ANQGSEA. CDR3 size: 12 residues. In nucleotides, the CDR3 is TGCAGCGCCGGACAGGGGAGAAATGGCTACACCTTC. This encodes CSAGQGRNGYTF.

V and J are TRBV27 and TRBJ1-5; 8 nucleotides align to TRBD1. After removal of 3 bases from V and 5 bases from J, the junction contained 3 bases not matched to a gene. The CDR3 is made up of 14 amino acids. From germline, CDR1 is MNHEY and CDR2 SMNVEV (reference sequence). CDR3 region: CASSLQGAYQPQHF. DNA of the CDR3: TGTGCCAGCAGTTTGCAGGGGGCATATCAGCCCCAGCATTTT.

This sequence joins TRBV19 and TRBJ2-2; TRBD1 aligns across 7 bases. The ends lost 5 bases at V and 1 base at J; junction bases unmatched: 7. CDR1 and CDR2 (germline): LNHDA, SQIVND (reference sequence). The length of the CDR3 is 16 residues. CDR3 coding DNA: TGTGCCAGTAGTCCACAGGGGCCGAGGAACACCGGGGAGCTGTTTTTT. Translated, it gives CASSPQGPRNTGELFF.

The chain has TRBV19 and TRBJ1-6; the D is unclear. The germline V and J ends were trimmed by 6 bases and 10 bases, with 10 bases remaining between them. This CDR3 comprises 12 residues. Germline CDR1 and CDR2: LNHDA and SQIVND (reference sequence). The CDR3 loop reads CASRPAGSPLHF. CDR3 nucleotides: TGTGCCAGTAGACCGGCGGGATCACCCCTCCACTTT.

V is TRBV27 and J is TRBJ2-1, with unresolved D. The CDR3 has 12 amino acids. The V and J ends lost 2 bases and 6 bases respectively, with 5 bases between them. The V gene's germline CDR1 is MNHEY and CDR2 SMNVEV (reference sequence). CDR3 sequence reads: CASSLIPNEQFF. The CDR3, as DNA: TGTGCCAGCAGTTTAATTCCCAATGAGCAGTTCTTC.

The V and J genes are TRBV27 and TRBJ1-2, with 7 bases lining up with TRBD1. The CDR3 sequence is 14 residues long. Trimming removed 3 bases from V and 4 bases from J; junction bases left unmatched: 5. Germline loops: CDR1 MNHEY, CDR2 SMNVEV (reference sequence). CDR3 region: CASSFTGQFYGYTF. CDR3 DNA sequence: TGTGCCAGCAGTTTCACGGGACAGTTCTATGGCTACACCTTC.

This rearrangement joins TRBV5-1 to TRBJ1-1, with D uncertain. This CDR3 region has 14 residues. V dropped 5 bases and J dropped 1 base, with 12 bases sitting between them. From germline, CDR1 is SGHRS and CDR2 YFSETQ. The CDR3 nucleotides are TGCGCCAGCAGTCTAGGGCAGCCGAACACTGAAGCTTTCTTT. This translates into CASSLGQPNTEAFF.

The J gene is TRBJ2-2, the V gene TRBV5-4, with TRBD2 matching 9 bases. V gave up 4 bases and J gave up 7 bases; unmatched junction bases: 5. CDR3 length equals 14 residues. Germline assignment: CDR1 SGHNT and CDR2 YYREEE (reference sequence). DNA of the CDR3: TGTGCCAGCAGCCGCAGCGGGAGGAGCGGGGAGCTGTTTTTT. Residues: CASSRSGRSGELFF.

This clone showed up just a few times. The V and J genes are TRBV7-9 and TRBJ2-7; the D gene is possibly TRBD1 (5 bases). Germline V lookup: CDR1 SEHNR, CDR2 FQNEAQ (reference sequence). With 5 bases removed from V and 5 bases from J, the gap between germline ends came to 10 bases. The CDR3 totals 12 residues. CDR3 region: CASSAPGNEQYF. The CDR3 region has the DNA TGTGCCAGCAGCGCCCCAGGGAACGAGCAGTACTTC.

The gene calls are TRBV19 and TRBJ1-1, with a tentative D call TRBD1 (6 bases). With 8 bases removed from V and 1 base from J, the gap between germline ends came to 14 bases. Germline lookup yields CDR1 LNHDA and CDR2 SQIVND (reference sequence). The CDR3 is made up of 14 amino acids. CDR3 bases: TGTGCCAGTGAAACAGGGCGCTGGAACACTGAAGCTTTCTTT. This translates into CASETGRWNTEAFF.